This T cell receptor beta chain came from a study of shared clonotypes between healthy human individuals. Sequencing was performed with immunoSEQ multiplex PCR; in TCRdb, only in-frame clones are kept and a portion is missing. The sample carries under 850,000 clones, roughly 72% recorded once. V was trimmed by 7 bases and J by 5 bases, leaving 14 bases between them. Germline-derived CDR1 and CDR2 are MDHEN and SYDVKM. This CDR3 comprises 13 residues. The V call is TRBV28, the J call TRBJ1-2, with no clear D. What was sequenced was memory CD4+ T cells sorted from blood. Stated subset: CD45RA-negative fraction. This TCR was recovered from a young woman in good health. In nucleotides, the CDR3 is TGTGCCAGCACCCCCGGGGTGACGTATGGCTACACCTTC. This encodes CASTPGVTYGYTF.